The 18 T cell receptor beta chains below all came from one sample that was sequenced in a study of blood T cells in healthy people across ages. PCR was performed a second time for about 7 to 12 cycles using a sample-barcoded 5' primer and a J-beta primer mix. TCRdb recomputed calls from the 5' RACE reads with MiXCR, one row per CDR3 protein. This sample has 800,000 or so distinct CDR3 sequences, with 60% to 80% found just once. Sequenced material: blood. The source is a man aged 25 to 40 in good health.

The V gene is TRBV2, the J gene TRBJ2-5, with 10 bases that match TRBD2. The CDR3 is 16 amino acids. Germline loops: CDR1 SNHLY, CDR2 FYNNEI. J was trimmed by 11 bases and V by 5 bases; bases with no gene match: 17. The CDR3 DNA sequence: TGTGCCAGCAGTATCACTGTAGGGCTAGCGGGGGATGAGCAGTACTTC. Translated, it gives CASSITVGLAGDEQYF.

This clonotype has more than one count but fewer than ten. The chain couples TRBV9 to TRBJ2-7; D might be TRBD1 (6 bases). Trimming took 3 bases from V and 7 from J, leaving 11 bases between them. There are 12 residues in the CDR3. Per the germline V gene, CDR1 is SGDLS and CDR2 is YYNGEE. This chain's CDR3 is CASSAQGLEQYF. DNA of the CDR3: TGTGCCAGCAGCGCGCAGGGGCTGGAGCAGTACTTC.

This clonotype was detected only a few times. V usage is TRBV18 and J usage is TRBJ2-5, with D hard to call. CDR1 is KGHSH and CDR2 is LQKENI in the germline V gene. This CDR3 is 13 amino acids long. V shed 0 bases and J shed 5 bases, with 7 bases lying between them. Here the CDR3 reads CASSPPTRETQYF. The CDR3 DNA reads as TGTGCCAGCTCACCACCGACGAGGGAGACCCAGTACTTC.

The rearrangement links TRBV7-9 to TRBJ2-7; no clear D gene. Looked up from germline, CDR1 is SEHNR and CDR2 is FQNEAQ (reference sequence). There are 16 residues in the CDR3. The germline V and J ends were trimmed by 4 bases and 0 bases, with 16 bases remaining between them. CDR3 nucleotides: TGTGCCAGCAGCTCATTAACCAAGGGCACCTCCTACGAGCAGTACTTC. Its protein product is CASSSLTKGTSYEQYF.

The chain has TRBV20-1 and TRBJ1-1; tentatively, D is TRBD1 (6 bases). Trimming removed 3 bases from V and 5 bases from J, with 22 bases in between. Per germline, CDR1 DFQATT and CDR2 SNEGSKA (reference sequence). This CDR3 is 16 amino acids long. The DNA of the CDR3 is TGCAGTGCTAGCGGGGGGGCCGCCTCAATGGAGACTGAAGCTTTCTTT. This translates into CSASGGAASMETEAFF.

The chain links TRBV27 to TRBJ2-5; 8 bases are shared with TRBD1. The better agreement between TRBJ2-7 and the DNA end casts doubt on the J call. The germline CDR1 and CDR2 sequences are MNHEY and SMNVEV (reference sequence). The CDR3 has 15 residues. The CDR3 coding sequence is TGTGCCAGCAGGTTACCGCCAGGGGGCTATGACGAGCAGTACTTC. Protein sequence: CASRLPPGGYDEQYF.

A few counts support this clonotype. This sequence joins TRBV29-1 and TRBJ2-5; D is possibly TRBD2 (6 bases). V lost 1 base, J lost 11 bases, and 17 bases lay in between. Per the germline V gene, CDR1 is SQVTM and CDR2 is ANQGSEA. This CDR3 is built from 13 residues. The CDR3 sequence: CSVEVGRGREQYF. As DNA, the CDR3 is TGCAGCGTTGAAGTTGGACGGGGGAGAGAGCAGTACTTC.

The chain has TRBV28 and TRBJ1-5, with D perhaps matching TRBD1 (5 bases). Trimming took 7 bases from V and 1 from J, leaving 14 bases between them. Germline V gives CDR1 MDHEN, CDR2 SYDVKM. The CDR3 extends over 15 amino acids. The DNA for the CDR3 is TGTGCCAGCACCTGGCGGGGCGAGAGCAATCAGCCCCAGCATTTT. Translating it yields CASTWRGESNQPQHF.

The chain is built from TRBV20-1 and TRBJ1-2; TRBD1 matches 7 bases. V lost 6 bases, J lost 4 bases, and 5 bases stayed unmatched. The V gene's germline CDR1 is DFQATT and CDR2 SNEGSKA (reference sequence). The CDR3 length is 12 residues. CDR3 nucleotides: TGCAGTGCCAGGACAGGCTTCTATGGCTACACCTTC. It encodes CSARTGFYGYTF.

The J gene is TRBJ2-3, the V gene TRBV6-5; a weak D match, TRBD1 (5 bases). V was cut by 3 bases and J by 6 bases, with 13 bases left in between. This CDR3 is built from 14 residues. CDR1 is MNHEY and CDR2 is SVGAGI in the germline V gene. The CDR3 reads CASSYQTDADTQYF. DNA of the CDR3: TGTGCCAGCAGTTATCAGACAGACGCGGATACGCAGTATTTT.

V gene TRBV7-2 combines with J gene TRBJ2-1; the match to TRBD2 covers 10 bases. This CDR3 has 15 amino acids. Germline loops: CDR1 SGHTA, CDR2 FQGNSA. V trimming: 4 bases; J trimming: 5 bases; junction bases outside the gene matches: 5. The CDR3 nucleotides are TGTGCCAGCAGCTCGGGACTAGCGTCGGACAATGAGCAGTTCTTC. Protein sequence: CASSSGLASDNEQFF. Full variable domain (rest looked up from reference TRBV7-2 and TRBJ2-1): GAGVSQSPSNKVTEKGKDVELRCDPISGHTALYWYRQSLGQGLEFLIYFQGNSAPDKSGLPSDRFSAERTGGSVSTLTIQRTQQEDSAVYLCASSSGLASDNEQFFGPGTRLTVL.

This chain connects TRBV7-9 to TRBJ2-4; TRBD1 matches 7 bases. J was trimmed by 8 bases and V by 4 bases; bases with no gene match: 8. Germline V gene lookup returns CDR1 SEHNR and CDR2 FQNEAQ (reference sequence). The CDR3 loop spans 14 amino acids. The DNA for the CDR3 is TGTGCCAGCAGCTCGCGACAGGGTGAAGACATTCAGTACTTC. Translating it yields CASSSRQGEDIQYF.

Comment on this clonotype: One end of the junction fails to match germline, which may point to a read error. The chain links TRBV7-9 to TRBJ2-3; 10 bases are a match to TRBD1. The CDR3 spans 15 residues. CDR1 is SEHNR and CDR2 is FQNEAQ in the germline V gene (reference sequence). The CDR3 loop is CASSFPGQGLDAQYF. The CDR3 bases are TGTGCCAGCAGCTTCCCGGGACAGGGGTTAGATGCGCAGTATTTT.

The chain links TRBV3-1 to TRBJ2-3, with D possibly matching TRBD1 (5 bases). Trimming removed 3 bases from V and 3 bases from J, with 16 bases in between. CDR1 LGHDT and CDR2 YNNKEL come from the germline V gene (reference sequence). This CDR3 has 16 residues. The CDR3 reads CASSHVGRAPTDTQYF. CDR3 bases: TGTGCCAGCAGCCACGTCGGCAGGGCCCCTACAGATACGCAGTATTTT.

The V gene is TRBV3-1, the J gene TRBJ2-7; D is unclear. TRBJ2-5 explains the end of the DNA better; the J call may be wrong. CDR1 LGHDT and CDR2 YNNKEL come from the germline V gene (reference sequence). The CDR3 is made up of 15 amino acids. In DNA, the CDR3 is TGTGCCAGCAGCCAATTCCGAGACAATAAAGAGACCCAGTACTTC. Its translation is CASSQFRDNKETQYF.

As for this clonotype: This could be a read error, since a much larger clone is one nucleotide away. The chain uses TRBV16 and TRBJ2-1; 7 nucleotides match TRBD1. CDR3 size: 14 residues. Looked up from germline, CDR1 is KGHSY and CDR2 is FQNENV. This CDR3 is CASSLRDRSNERFF. For the CDR3, the DNA is TGTGCCAGCAGCCTACGGGACAGATCCAATGAGCGGTTCTTC.

This clonotype has a count of ten or more. The chain joins TRBV15 to TRBJ2-1, with D hard to call. The germline V gene has CDR1 LNHNV and CDR2 YYDKDF (reference sequence). This CDR3 is built from 8 residues. Trimming removed 6 bases from V and 11 bases from J, with 2 bases in between. Here the CDR3 DNA reads TGTGCCACCAGAAAGCAGTTCTTC. Amino acid sequence: CATRKQFF.

The chain joins TRBV28 to TRBJ2-1; 8 positions match TRBD1. The V gene end was trimmed by 5 bases and the J gene end by 4 bases; junction bases not matched to a gene: 10. The germline V gene has CDR1 MDHEN and CDR2 SYDVKM. The CDR3 length is 16 residues. CDR3 DNA: TGTGCCAGCAGTCTTGCCGGGACAGGAAAGTACAATGAGCAGTTCTTC. Translation gives CASSLAGTGKYNEQFF.